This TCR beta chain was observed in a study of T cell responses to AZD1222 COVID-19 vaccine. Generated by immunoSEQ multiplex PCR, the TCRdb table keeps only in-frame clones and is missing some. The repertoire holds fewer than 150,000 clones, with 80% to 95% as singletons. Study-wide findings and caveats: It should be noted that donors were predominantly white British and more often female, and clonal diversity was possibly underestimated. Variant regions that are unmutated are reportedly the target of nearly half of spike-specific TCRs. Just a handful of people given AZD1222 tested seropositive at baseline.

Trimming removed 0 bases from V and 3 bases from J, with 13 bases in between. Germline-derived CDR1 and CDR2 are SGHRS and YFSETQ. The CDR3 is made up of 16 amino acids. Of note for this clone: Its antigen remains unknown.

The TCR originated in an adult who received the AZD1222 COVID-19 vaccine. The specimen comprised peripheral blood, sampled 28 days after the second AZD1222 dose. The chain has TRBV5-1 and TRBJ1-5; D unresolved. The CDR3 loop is CASSLEPVGNNQPQHF. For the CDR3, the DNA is TGCGCCAGCAGCTTGGAACCCGTGGGAAACAATCAGCCCCAGCATTTT.